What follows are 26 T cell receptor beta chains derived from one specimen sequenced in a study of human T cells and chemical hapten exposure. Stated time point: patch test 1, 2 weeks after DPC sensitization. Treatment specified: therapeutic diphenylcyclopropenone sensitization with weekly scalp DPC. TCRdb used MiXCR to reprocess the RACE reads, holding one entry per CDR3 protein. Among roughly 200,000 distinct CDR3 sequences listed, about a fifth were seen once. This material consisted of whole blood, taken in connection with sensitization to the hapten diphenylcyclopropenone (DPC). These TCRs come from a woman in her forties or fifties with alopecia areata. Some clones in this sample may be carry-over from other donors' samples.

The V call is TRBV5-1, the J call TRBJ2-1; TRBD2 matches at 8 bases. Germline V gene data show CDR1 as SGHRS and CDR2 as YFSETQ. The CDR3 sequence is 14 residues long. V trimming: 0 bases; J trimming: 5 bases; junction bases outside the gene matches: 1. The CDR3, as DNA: TGCGCCAGCAGCTTGGCACTAGCGGACAATGAGCAGTTCTTC. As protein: CASSLALADNEQFF.

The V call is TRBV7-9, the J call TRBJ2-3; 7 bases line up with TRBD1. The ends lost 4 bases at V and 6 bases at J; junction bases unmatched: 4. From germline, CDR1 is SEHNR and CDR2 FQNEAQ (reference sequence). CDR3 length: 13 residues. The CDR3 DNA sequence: TGTGCCAGCAGCTCCTGGGACAGCGATACGCAGTATTTT. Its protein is CASSSWDSDTQYF. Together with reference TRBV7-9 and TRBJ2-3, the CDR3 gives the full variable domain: DTGVSQNPRHKITKRGQNVTFRCDPISEHNRLYWYRQTLGQGPEFLTYFQNEAQLEKSRLLSDRFSAERPKGSFSTLEIQRTEQGDSAMYLCASSSWDSDTQYFGPGTRLTVL.

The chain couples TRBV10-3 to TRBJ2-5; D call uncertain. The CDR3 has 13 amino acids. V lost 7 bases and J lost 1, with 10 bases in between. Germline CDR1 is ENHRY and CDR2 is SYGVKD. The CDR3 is CAINDGPQETQYF. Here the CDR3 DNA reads TGTGCCATCAACGACGGACCCCAAGAGACCCAGTACTTC.

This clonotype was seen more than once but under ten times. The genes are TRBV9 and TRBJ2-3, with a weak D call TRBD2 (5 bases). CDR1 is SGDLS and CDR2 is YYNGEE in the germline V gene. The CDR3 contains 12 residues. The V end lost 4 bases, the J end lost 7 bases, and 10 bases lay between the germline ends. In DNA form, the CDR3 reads TGTGCCAGCAGCTACGGCGGGCATACGCAGTATTTT. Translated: CASSYGGHTQYF.

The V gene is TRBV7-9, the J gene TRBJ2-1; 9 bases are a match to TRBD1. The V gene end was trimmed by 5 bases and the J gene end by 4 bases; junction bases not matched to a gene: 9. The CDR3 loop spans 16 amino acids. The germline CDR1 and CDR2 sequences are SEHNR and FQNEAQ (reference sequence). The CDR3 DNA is TGTGCCAGCAGCAGCACCCGGGACAGGGCGTACAATGAGCAGTTCTTC. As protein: CASSSTRDRAYNEQFF.

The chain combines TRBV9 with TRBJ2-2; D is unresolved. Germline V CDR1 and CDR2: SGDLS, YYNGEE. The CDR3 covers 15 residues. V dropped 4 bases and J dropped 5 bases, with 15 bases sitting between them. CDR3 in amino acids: CASSRTQLGTGELFF. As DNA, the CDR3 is TGTGCCAGCAGCAGGACCCAACTTGGAACCGGGGAGCTGTTTTTT. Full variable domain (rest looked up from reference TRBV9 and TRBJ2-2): DSGVTQTPKHLITATGQRVTLRCSPRSGDLSVYWYQQSLDQGLQFLIQYYNGEERAKGNILERFSAQQFPDLHSELNLSSLELGDSALYFCASSRTQLGTGELFFGEGSRLTVL.

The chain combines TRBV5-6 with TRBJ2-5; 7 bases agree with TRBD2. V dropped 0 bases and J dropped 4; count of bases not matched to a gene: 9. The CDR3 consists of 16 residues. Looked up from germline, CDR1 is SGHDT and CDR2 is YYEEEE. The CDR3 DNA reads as TGTGCCAGCAGCTTGGGTGCGGGAGATTCGCGAGAGACCCAGTACTTC. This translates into CASSLGAGDSRETQYF.

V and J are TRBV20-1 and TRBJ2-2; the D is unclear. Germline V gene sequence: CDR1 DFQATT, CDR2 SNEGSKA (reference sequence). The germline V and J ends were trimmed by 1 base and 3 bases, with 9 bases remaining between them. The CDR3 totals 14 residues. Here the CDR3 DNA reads TGCAGTGCTAGAGGGCCCTTTGACACCGGGGAGCTGTTTTTT. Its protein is CSARGPFDTGELFF.

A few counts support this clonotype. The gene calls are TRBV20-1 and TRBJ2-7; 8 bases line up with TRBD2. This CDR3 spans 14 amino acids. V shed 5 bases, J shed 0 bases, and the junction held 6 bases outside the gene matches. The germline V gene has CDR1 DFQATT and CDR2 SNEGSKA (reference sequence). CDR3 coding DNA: TGCAGTGCTTCCCCTAGCGGGTCCTCCTACGAGCAGTACTTC. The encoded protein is CSASPSGSSYEQYF.

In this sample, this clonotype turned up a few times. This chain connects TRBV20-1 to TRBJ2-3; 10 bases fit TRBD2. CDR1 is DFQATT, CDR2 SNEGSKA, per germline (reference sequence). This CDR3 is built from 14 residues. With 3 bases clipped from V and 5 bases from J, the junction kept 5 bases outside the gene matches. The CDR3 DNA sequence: TGCAGTGCTAGTCAGCGGGAGGGGGGAGATACGCAGTATTTT. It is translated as CSASQREGGDTQYF.

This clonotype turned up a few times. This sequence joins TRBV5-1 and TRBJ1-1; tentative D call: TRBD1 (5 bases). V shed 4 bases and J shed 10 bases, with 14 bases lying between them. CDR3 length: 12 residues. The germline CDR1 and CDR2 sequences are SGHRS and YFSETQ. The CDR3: CASSPDGDGAFF. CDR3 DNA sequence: TGCGCCAGCAGCCCAGACGGGGACGGAGCTTTCTTT.

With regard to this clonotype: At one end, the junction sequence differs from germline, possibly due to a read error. DNA for the CDR3: TGTGCCAGCAGCTTATTTCTAGCGGCCTCCTACGAGCAGCACTTC. Its translation: CASSLFLAASYEQHF. This chain joins TRBV7-2 and TRBJ2-7, with TRBD2 identical over 7 bases. CDR3 length equals 15 residues. Germline V CDR1 and CDR2: SGHTA, FQGNSA.

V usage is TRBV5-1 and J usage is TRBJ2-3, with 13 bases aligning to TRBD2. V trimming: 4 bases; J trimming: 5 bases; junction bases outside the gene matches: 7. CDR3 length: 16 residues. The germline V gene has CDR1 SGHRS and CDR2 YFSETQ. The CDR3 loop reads CASSEGLAGPKDTQYF. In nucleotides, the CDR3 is TGCGCCAGCAGCGAGGGACTAGCGGGACCTAAAGATACGCAGTATTTT.

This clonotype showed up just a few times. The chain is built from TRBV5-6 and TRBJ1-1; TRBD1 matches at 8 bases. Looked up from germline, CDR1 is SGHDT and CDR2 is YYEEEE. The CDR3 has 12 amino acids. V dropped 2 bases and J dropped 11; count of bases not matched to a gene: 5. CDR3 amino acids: CASSFQGAGAFF. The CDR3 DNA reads TGTGCCAGCAGCTTTCAGGGGGCTGGGGCTTTCTTT.

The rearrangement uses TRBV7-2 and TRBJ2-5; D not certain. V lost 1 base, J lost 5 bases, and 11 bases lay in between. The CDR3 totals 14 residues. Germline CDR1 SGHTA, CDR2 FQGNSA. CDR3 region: CASSLGPGGETQYF. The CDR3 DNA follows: TGTGCCAGCAGCTTAGGCCCGGGCGGCGAGACCCAGTACTTC.

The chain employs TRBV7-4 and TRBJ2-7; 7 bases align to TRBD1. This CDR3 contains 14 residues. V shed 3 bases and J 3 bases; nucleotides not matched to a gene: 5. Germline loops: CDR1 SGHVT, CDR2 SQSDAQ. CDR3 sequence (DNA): TGTGCCAGCAGCTTGGAAGACAGGGACTACGAGCAGTACTTC. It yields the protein CASSLEDRDYEQYF.

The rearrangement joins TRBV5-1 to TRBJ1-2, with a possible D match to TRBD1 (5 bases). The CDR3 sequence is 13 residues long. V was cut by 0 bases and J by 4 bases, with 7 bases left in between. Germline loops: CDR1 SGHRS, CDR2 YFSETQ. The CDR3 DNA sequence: TGCGCCAGCAGCTTGGTTGACAGCTATGGCTACACCTTC. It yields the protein CASSLVDSYGYTF.

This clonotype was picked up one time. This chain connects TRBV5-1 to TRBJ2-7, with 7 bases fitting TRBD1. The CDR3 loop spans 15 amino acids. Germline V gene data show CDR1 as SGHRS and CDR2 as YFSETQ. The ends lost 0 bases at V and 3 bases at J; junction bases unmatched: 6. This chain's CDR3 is CASSLGDRQIYEQYF. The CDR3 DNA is TGCGCCAGCAGCTTGGGGGACAGACAGATCTACGAGCAGTACTTC.

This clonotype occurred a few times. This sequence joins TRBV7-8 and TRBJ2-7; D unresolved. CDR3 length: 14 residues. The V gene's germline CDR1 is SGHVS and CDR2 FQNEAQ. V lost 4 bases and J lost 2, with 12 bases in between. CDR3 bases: TGTGCCAGCAGCTCCGTCGGCCAGACCTACGAGCAGTACTTC. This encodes CASSSVGQTYEQYF.

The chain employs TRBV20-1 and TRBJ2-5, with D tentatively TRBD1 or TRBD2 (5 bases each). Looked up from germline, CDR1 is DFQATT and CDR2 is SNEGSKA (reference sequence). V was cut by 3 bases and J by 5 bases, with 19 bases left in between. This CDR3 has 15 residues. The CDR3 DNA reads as TGCAGTGCTAGCTACCGGACGGGGACCTACGAGACCCAGTACTTC. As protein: CSASYRTGTYETQYF.

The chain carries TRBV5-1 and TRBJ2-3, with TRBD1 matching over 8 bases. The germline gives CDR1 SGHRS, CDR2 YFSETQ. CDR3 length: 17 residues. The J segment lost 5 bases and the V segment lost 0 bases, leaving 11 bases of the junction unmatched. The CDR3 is CASSLGTGPNLGDTQYF. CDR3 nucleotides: TGCGCCAGCAGCTTGGGGACAGGGCCCAACCTAGGAGATACGCAGTATTTT.

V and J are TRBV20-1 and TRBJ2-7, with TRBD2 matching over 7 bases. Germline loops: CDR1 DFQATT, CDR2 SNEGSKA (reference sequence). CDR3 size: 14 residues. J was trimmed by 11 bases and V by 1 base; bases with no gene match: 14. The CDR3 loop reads CSARVPASGVVEYF. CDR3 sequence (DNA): TGCAGTGCTAGAGTACCGGCTAGCGGAGTTGTAGAGTACTTC.

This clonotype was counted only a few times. DNA of the CDR3: TGCAGCGTCCTCAGGACAGCGTCAGATACGCAGTATTTT. Encoded protein: CSVLRTASDTQYF. The V call is TRBV29-1, the J call TRBJ2-3, with a tentative D call TRBD1 (6 bases). Trimming stripped 6 bases from V and 4 bases from J, with 14 bases between. Per germline, CDR1 SQVTM and CDR2 ANQGSEA. The CDR3 is 13 amino acids.

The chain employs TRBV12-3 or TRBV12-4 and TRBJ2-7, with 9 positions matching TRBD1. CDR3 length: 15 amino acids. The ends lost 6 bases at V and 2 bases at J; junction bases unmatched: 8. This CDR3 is CASRRGGDRAYEQYF. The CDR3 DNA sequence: TGTGCCAGCAGGCGGGGCGGGGACAGGGCCTACGAGCAGTACTTC.

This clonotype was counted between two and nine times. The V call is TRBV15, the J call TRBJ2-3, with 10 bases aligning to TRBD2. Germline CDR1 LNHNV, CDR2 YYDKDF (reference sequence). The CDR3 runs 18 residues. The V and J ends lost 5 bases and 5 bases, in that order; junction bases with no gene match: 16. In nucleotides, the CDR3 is TGTGCCACCAGCTGGGCCTCGCTGAGGGTAGCGGGAGGAGATACGCAGTATTTT. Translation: CATSWASLRVAGGDTQYF. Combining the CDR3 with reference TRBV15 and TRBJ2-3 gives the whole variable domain DAMVIQNPRYQVTQFGKPVTLSCSQTLNHNVMYWYQQKSSQAPKLLFHYYDKDFNNEADTPDNFQSRRPNTSFCFLDIRSPGLGDTAMYLCATSWASLRVAGGDTQYFGPGTRLTVL.

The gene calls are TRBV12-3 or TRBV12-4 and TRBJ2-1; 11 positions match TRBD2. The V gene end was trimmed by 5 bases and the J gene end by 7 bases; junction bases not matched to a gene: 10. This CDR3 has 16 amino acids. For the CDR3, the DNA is TGTGCCAGCAGTCCAGGGCTAGCGGGAGGTTGGAATGAGCAGTTCTTC. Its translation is CASSPGLAGGWNEQFF.